This T cell receptor (beta chain) emerged from a study of PD-1 blockade in classical Hodgkin lymphoma. TCRdb keeps only in-frame clones here, not all; method: immunoSEQ multiplex PCR. The repertoire has over a thousand clones, around 77% of them found once; the top ten carry approximately 39%. Specified time point: cycle 4 day 1 (C4D1), after five to seven weeks of nivolumab. Every patient relapsed after autologous stem cell transplantation, and brentuximab vedotin exposure varied. Applied to thawed PBMCs, magnetic negative selection was the method used to isolate CD8+ T cells. Patients showed best responses of complete response, partial response or progressive disease. Whole-study results and caveats: By C4D1, CD4+ diversity increased significantly, especially in complete responders. A reduction in baseline TCR diversity was reportedly seen in newly diagnosed patients relative to healthy donors.

This CDR3 is built from 15 residues. Per the germline V gene, CDR1 is LNHDA and CDR2 is SQIVND (reference sequence). With 6 bases clipped from V and 4 bases from J, the junction kept 4 bases outside the gene matches. On this clone itself: Its matching antigen is unknown.

The sequence was collected from a human donor with classical Hodgkin lymphoma. The donor label of this sample is uncertain. The sample here was CD8+ T cells from blood, taken before the fourth cycle of nivolumab. The V and J genes are TRBV19 and TRBJ2-1; TRBD2 matches at 12 bases. The CDR3 sequence: CASRTSGGIYNEQFF. The CDR3 DNA reads TGTGCCAGTAGAACTAGCGGGGGGATATACAATGAGCAGTTCTTC.